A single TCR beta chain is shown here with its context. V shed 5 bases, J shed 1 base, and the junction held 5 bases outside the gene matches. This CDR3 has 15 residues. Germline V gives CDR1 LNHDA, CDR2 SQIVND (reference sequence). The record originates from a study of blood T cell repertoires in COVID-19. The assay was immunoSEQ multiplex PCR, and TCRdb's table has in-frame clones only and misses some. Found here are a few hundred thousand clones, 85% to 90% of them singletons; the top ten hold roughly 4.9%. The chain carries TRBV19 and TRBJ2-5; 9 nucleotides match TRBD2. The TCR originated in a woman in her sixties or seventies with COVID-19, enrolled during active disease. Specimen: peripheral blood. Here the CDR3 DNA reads TGTGCCAGTAGTGTACCTAGCGGGGTCCAAGAGACCCAGTACTTC. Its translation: CASSVPSGVQETQYF.